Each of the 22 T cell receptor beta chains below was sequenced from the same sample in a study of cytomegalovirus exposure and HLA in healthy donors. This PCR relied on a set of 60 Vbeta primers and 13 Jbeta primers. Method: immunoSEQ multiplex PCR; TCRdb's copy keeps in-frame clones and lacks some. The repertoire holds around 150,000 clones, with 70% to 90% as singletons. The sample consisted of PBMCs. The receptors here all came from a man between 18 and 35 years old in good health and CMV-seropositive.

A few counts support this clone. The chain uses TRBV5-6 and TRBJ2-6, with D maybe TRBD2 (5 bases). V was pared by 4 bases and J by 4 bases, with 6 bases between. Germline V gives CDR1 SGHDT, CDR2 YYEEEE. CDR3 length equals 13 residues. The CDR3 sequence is CASSPGGANVLTF. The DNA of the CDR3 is TGTGCCAGCAGCCCGGGAGGGGCCAACGTCCTGACTTTC. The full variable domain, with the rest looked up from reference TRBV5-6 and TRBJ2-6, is DAGVTQSPTHLIKTRGQQVTLRCSPKSGHDTVSWYQQALGQGPQFIFQYYEEEERQRGNFPDRFSGHQFPNYSSELNVNALLLGDSALYLCASSPGGANVLTFGAGSRLTVL.

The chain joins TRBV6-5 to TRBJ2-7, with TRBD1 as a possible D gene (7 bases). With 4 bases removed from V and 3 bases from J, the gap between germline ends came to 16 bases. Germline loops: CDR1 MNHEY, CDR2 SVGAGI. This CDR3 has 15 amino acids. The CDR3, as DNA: TGTGCCAGCAGTTCAAAGAGACAGGGACTCTACGAGCAGTACTTC. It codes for CASSSKRQGLYEQYF.

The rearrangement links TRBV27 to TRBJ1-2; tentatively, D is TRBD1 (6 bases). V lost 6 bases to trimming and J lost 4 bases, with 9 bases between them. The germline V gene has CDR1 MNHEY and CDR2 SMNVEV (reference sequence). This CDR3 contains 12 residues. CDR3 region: CASRGAGYGYTF. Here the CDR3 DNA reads TGTGCCAGCAGGGGGGCGGGCTATGGCTACACCTTC.

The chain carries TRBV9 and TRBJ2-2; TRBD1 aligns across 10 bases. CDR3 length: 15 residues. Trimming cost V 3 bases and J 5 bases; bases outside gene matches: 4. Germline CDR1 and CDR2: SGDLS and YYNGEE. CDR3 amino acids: CASSAPGQGTGELFF. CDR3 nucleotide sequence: TGTGCCAGCAGCGCCCCGGGACAGGGGACCGGGGAGCTGTTTTTT.

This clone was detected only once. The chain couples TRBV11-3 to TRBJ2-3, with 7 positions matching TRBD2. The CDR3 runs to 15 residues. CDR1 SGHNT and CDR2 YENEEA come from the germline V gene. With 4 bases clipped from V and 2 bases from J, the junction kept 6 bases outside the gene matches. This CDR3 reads CASSSSRDYTDTQYF. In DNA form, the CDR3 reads TGTGCCAGCAGCTCGTCCCGGGACTACACAGATACGCAGTATTTT.

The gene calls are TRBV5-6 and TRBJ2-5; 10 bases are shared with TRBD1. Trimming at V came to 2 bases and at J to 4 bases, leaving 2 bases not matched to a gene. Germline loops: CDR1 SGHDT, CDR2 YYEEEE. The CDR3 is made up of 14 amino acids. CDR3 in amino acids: CASSFGQGGETQYF. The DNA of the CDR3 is TGTGCCAGCAGCTTCGGACAGGGGGGAGAGACCCAGTACTTC.

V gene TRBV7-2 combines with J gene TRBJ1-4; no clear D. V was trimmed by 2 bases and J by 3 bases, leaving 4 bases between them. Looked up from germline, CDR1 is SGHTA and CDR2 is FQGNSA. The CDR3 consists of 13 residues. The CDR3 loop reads CASSLIANEKLFF. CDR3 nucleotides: TGTGCCAGCAGCTTAATCGCTAATGAAAAACTGTTTTTT.

The CDR3 nucleotides read TGTGCCAGCAGCCATCCGGGGGGTTGGGAGACCCAGTACTTC. This gives the protein CASSHPGGWETQYF. This chain links TRBV14 with TRBJ2-5, with 7 bases fitting TRBD2. This CDR3 comprises 14 residues. Per the germline V gene, CDR1 is SGHDN and CDR2 is FVKESK. Germline trimming cut 3 bases from V and 5 bases from J; bases unmatched to any gene: 6.

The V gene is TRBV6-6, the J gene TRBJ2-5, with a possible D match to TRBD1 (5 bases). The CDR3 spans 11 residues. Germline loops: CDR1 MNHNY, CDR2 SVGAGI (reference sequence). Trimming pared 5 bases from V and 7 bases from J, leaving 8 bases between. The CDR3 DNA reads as TGTGCCAGCAGTACCCAGGGGACCCAGTACTTC. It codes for CASSTQGTQYF.

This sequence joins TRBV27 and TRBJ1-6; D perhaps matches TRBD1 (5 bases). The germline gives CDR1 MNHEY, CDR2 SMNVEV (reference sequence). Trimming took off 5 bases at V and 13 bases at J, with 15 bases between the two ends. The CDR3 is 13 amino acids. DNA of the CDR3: TGTGCCAGCAGTAGTATACGCGGGACCCCCCTCCACTTT. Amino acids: CASSSIRGTPLHF.

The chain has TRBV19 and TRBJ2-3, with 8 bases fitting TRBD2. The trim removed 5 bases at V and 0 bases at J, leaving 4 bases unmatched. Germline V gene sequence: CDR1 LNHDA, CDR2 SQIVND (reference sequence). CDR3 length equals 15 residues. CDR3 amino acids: CASSVSGVSTDTQYF. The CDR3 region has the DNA TGTGCCAGTAGTGTTAGCGGGGTCAGCACAGATACGCAGTATTTT.

DNA for the CDR3: TGTGCCAGCAGCGTAGGAAGTAGCGGGGGGGGAAGTGAGCAGTTCTTC. Translating it yields CASSVGSSGGGSEQFF. The V call is TRBV9, the J call TRBJ2-1, with 11 bases that match TRBD2. This CDR3 is built from 16 residues. V dropped 0 bases and J dropped 9; count of bases not matched to a gene: 8. The germline V gene has CDR1 SGDLS and CDR2 YYNGEE.

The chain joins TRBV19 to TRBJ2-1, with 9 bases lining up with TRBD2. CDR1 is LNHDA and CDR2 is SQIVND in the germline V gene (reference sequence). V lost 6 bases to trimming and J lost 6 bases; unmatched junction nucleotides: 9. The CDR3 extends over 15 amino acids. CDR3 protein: CASRLRRRGGNEQFF. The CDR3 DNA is TGTGCCAGTAGACTCCGTAGGCGGGGGGGCAATGAGCAGTTCTTC.

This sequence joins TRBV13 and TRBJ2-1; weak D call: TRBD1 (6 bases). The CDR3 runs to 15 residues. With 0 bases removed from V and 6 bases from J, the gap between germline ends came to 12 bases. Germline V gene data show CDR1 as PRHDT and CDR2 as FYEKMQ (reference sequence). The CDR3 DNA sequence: TGTGCCAGCAGCTTAGGCAGGGGTGGGATCAATGAGCAGTTCTTC. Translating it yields CASSLGRGGINEQFF.

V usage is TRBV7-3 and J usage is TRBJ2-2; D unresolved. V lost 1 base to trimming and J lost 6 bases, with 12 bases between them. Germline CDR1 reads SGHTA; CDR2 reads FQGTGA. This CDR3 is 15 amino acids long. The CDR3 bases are TGTGCCAGCAGCTTAATTGGCAGTAATTCCGGGGAGCTGTTTTTT. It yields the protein CASSLIGSNSGELFF.

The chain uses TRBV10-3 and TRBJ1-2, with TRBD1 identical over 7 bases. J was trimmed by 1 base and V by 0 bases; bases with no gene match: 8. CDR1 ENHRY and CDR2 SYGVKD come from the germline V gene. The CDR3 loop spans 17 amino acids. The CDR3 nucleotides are TGTGCCATCAGTGAGTCGCAGGGGGATAGGGGTAACTATGGCTACACCTTC. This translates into CAISESQGDRGNYGYTF.

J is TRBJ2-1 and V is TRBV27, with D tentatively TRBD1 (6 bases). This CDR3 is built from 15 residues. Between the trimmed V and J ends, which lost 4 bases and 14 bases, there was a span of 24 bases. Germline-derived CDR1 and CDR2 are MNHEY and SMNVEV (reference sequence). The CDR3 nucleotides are TGTGCCAGCAGTTCCCCACAGGGTATGATTTTAAGCGAGTTCTTC. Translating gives CASSSPQGMILSEFF.

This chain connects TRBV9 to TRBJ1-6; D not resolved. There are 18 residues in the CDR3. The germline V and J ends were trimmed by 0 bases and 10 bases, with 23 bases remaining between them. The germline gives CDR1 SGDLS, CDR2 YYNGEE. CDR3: CASSVGTGGKAFGSPLHF. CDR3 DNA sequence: TGTGCCAGCAGCGTAGGGACGGGAGGAAAGGCTTTTGGGTCACCCCTCCACTTT.

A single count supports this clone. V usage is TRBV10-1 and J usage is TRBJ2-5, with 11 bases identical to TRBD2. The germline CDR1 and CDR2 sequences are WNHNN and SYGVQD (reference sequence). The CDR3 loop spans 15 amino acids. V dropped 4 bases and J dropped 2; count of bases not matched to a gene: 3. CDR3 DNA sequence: TGCGCCAGCAGTGGAGGGACTAGCGGTCAAGAGACCCAGTACTTC. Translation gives CASSGGTSGQETQYF.

The CDR3 here is CASSHTDSNEQFF. The CDR3 DNA is TGTGCCAGCTCACACACCGACAGCAATGAGCAGTTCTTC. The V and J genes are TRBV18 and TRBJ2-1; a weak D match, TRBD1 (5 bases). This CDR3 is built from 13 residues. Trimming removed 4 bases at V and 6 bases at J, with 10 bases between. Germline loops: CDR1 KGHSH, CDR2 LQKENI.

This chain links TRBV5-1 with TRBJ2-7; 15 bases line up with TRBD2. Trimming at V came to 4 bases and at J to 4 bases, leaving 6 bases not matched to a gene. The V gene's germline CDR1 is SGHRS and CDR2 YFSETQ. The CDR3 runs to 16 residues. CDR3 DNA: TGCGCCAGCAGCACCGGGACTAGCGGGGGGATATACGAGCAGTACTTC. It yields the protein CASSTGTSGGIYEQYF.

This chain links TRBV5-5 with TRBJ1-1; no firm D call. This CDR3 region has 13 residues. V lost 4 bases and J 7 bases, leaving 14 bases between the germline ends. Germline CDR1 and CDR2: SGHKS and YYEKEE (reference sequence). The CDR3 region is CASSKKPYSEAFF. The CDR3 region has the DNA TGTGCCAGCAGCAAAAAGCCTTACAGTGAAGCTTTCTTT.